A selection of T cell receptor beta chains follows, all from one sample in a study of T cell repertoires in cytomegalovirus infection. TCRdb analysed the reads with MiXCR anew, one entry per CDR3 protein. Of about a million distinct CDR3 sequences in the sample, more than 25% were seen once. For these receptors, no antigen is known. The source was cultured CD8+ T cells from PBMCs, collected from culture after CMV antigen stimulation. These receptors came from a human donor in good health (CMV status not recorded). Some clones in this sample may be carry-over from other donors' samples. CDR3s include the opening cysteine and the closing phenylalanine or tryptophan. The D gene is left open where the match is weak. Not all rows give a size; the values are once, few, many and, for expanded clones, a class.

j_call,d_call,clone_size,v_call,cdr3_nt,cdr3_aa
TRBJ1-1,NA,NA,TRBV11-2,TGTGCCAGCAGCTTAGTGTGGCCTAACACTGAAGCTTTCTTT,CASSLVWPNTEAFF
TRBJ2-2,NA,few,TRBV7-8,TGTGCCAGCAGCTTAAAAGGACTGGGGGGCACCGGGGAGCTGTTTTTT,CASSLKGLGGTGELFF
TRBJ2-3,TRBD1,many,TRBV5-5,TGTGCCAGCAGCAGGACAGGAGTCCCAGATACGCAGTATTTT,CASSRTGVPDTQYF
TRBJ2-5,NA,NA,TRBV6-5,TGTGCCAGCAGCAGCTTGGCGGCCCTAAGGGAGACCCAGTACTTC,CASSSLAALRETQYF
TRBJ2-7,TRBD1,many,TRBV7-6,TGTGCCAGCAGCGCACACCCGGGACAGAGCTCCTACGAGCAGTACTTC,CASSAHPGQSSYEQYF
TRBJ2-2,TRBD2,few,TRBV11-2,TGTGCCAGCAGCTTAGCGTTTACTAGCGGGGGGGGTACCGGGGAGCTGTTTTTT,CASSLAFTSGGGTGELFF
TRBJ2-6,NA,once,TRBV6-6,TGTGCCACTTTAACCAGGGAAAGTGGGGCCAACGTCCTGACTTTC,CATLTRESGANVLTF
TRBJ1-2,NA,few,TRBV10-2,TGCGCCAGCAGTGAGTGGAACAGGGTGACGGACTATGGCTACACCTTC,CASSEWNRVTDYGYTF
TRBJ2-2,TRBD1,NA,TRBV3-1,TGTGCCAGCAGTCTCTACAAGGGGGCGGCCGGGGAGCTGTTTTTT,CASSLYKGAAGELFF
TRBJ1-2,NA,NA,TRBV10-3,TGTGCCATCAGTCAGTCTCAGAACCGACTGCATGGCTACACCTTC,CAISQSQNRLHGYTF
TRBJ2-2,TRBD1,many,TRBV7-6,TGTGCCAGCAGCCGGTCAGGGGGCATTACCGGGGAGCTGTTTTTT,CASSRSGGITGELFF
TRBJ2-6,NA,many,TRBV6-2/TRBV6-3,TGTGCCAGCAGTCACCGGAAAGGACCTGGGGCCAACGTCCTGACTTTC,CASSHRKGPGANVLTF
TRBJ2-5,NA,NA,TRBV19,TGTGCCAGTGTCCCCCCGAACCAAGAGACCCAGTACTTC,CASVPPNQETQYF
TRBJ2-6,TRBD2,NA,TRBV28,TGTGCCAGCAGACTAGCGGGGGCTTTTTCTGGGGCCAACGTCCTGACTTTC,CASRLAGAFSGANVLTF
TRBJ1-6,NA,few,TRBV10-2,TGCGCCAGCAGTGACGGACCCAGGCATTCACCCCTCCACTTT,CASSDGPRHSPLHF
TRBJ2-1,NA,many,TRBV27,TGTGCCAGCCAGGACGGACATGAGCAGTTCTTC,CASQDGHEQFF
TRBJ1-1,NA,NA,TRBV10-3,TGTGCCATCAACCGGGGGGACACTGAAGCTTTCTTT,CAINRGDTEAFF
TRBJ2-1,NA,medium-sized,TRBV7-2,TGTGCCAGCAGCTCGAGGGGTAACTCGTACAATGAGCAGTTCTTC,CASSSRGNSYNEQFF
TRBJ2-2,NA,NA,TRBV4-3,TGCGCCAGCAGCCAAGACCGGCAGCACTTCACCGGGGAGCTGTTTTTT,CASSQDRQHFTGELFF
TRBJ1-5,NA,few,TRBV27,TGTGCCAGCAGTCGTGGGTTGAGTCAGCCCCAGCATTTT,CASSRGLSQPQHF
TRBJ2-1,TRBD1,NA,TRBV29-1,TGCAGCGTCGAGGGAACGGGACAGGGGGCTGAAGAGCAGTTCTTC,CSVEGTGQGAEEQFF
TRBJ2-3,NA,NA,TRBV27,TGTGCCAGCAGTTCTGGCTATACGCAGTATTTT,CASSSGYTQYF
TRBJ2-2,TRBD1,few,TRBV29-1,TGCAGCGTCAGGACAGGGGGGAACACCGGGGAGCTGTTTTTT,CSVRTGGNTGELFF
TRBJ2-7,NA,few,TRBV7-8,TGTGCCAGCAGTCCGATCCTATCCAGCTCCTACGAGCAGTACTTC,CASSPILSSSYEQYF
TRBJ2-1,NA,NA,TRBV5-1,TGCGCCAGCAGCTTTCAAGGGGTTGAGCAGTTCTTC,CASSFQGVEQFF
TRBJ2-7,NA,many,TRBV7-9,TGTGCCAGCAGCTTAGGAGAGCGAGAGCAGTACTTC,CASSLGEREQYF
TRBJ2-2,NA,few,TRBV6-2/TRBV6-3,TGTGCCAGCAGTTACTCGACCCTTTACAGGCCGGTTGAGGGAACCGGGGAGCTGTTTTTT,CASSYSTLYRPVEGTGELFF
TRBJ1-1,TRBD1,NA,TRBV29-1,TGCAGCGTCCGAATTCTAGGGACAGTTGAAGCTTTCTTT,CSVRILGTVEAFF
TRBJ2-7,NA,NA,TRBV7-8,TGTGCCAGCAGCTTAGAAGGGACTCCTTACGAGCAGTACTTC,CASSLEGTPYEQYF
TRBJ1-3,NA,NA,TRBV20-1,TGCAGTGCTCGGAGTCCCGGGACGGGAACTGGAAACACCATATATTTT,CSARSPGTGTGNTIYF
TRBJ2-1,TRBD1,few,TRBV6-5,TGTGCCAGCAGTCAGTGGACAGGTCTGGACAATGAGCAGTTCTTC,CASSQWTGLDNEQFF
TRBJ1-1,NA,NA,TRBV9,TGTGCCAGCAGCGTGGACGGTGGCACTGAAGCTTTCTTT,CASSVDGGTEAFF
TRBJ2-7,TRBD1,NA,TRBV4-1,TGCGCCAGCAGCCAAGATCGGGACAGCATCTACGAGCAGTACTTC,CASSQDRDSIYEQYF
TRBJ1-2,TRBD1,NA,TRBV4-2,TGTGCCAGCAGCCGCCTGGACAGGGAGACTAACTATGGCTACACCTTC,CASSRLDRETNYGYTF
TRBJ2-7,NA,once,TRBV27,TGTGCCAGCAGTTTGGCACGTGAGTACGAGCAGTACTTC,CASSLAREYEQYF
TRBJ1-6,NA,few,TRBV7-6,TGTGCCAGCAGCTCCTCTCGTCTGGCCTCCTATAATTCACCCCTCCACTTT,CASSSSRLASYNSPLHF
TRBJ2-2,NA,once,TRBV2,TGTGCCAGCACTCCCGTCAGGGGGGCGCAGGGCGGGGAGCTGTTTTTT,CASTPVRGAQGGELFF
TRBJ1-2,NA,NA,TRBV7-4,TGTGCCAGCAGCTCCGGAGTGAGGGGCTATGGCTACACCTTC,CASSSGVRGYGYTF
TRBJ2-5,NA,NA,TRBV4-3,TGCGCCAGCAGCCCCAATGGAGGGCGGGTAGAGACCCAGTACTTC,CASSPNGGRVETQYF